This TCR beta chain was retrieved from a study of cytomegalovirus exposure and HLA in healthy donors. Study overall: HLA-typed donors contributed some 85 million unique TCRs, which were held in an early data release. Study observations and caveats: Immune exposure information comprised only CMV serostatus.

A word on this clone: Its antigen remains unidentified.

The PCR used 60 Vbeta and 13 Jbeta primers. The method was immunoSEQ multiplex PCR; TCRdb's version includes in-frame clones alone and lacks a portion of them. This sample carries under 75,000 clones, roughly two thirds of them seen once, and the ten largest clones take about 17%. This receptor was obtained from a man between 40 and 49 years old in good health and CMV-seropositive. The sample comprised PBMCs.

The CDR3 loop reads CSAPEGPNEKLFF. CDR3 coding DNA: TGCAGCGCCCCAGAGGGCCCTAATGAAAAACTGTTTTTT. This chain uses TRBV29-1 with TRBJ1-4; unclear D gene. The CDR3 extends over 13 amino acids. Per the germline V gene, CDR1 is SQVTM and CDR2 is ANQGSEA. With 7 bases removed from V and 3 bases from J, the gap between germline ends came to 12 bases.